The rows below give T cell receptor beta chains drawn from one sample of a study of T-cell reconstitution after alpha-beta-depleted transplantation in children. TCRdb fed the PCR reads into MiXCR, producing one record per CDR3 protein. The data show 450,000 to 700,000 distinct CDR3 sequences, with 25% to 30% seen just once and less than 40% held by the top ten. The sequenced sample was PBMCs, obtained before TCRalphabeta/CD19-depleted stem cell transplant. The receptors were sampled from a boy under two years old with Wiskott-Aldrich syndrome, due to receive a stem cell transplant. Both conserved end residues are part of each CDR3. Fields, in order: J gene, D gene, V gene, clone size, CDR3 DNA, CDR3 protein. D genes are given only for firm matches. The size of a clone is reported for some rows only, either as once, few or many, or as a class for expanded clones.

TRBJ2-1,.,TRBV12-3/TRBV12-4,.,TGTGCCAGCAGTTCCCACAGGGTCCACAATGAGCAGTTCTTC,CASSSHRVHNEQFF
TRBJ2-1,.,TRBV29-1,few,TGCAGCGGGACTCCATCCTACAATGAGCAGTTCTTC,CSGTPSYNEQFF
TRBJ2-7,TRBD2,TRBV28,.,TGTGCCAGCAAGAATCAGCTAGCGGGAGTAAGGGAGCAGTACTTC,CASKNQLAGVREQYF
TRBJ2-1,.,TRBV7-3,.,TGTGCCAGCAGCCCTACAAGGCTTTCCTACAATGAGCAGTTCTTC,CASSPTRLSYNEQFF
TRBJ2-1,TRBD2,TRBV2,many,TGTGCCAGCAGTGAAGTTACTAGCGGGGAGGAATTCTTC,CASSEVTSGEEFF
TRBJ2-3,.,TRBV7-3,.,TGTGCCAGCAGCTTAACTTCTAGCAGCGGACCTAGCACAGATACGCAGTATTTT,CASSLTSSSGPSTDTQYF
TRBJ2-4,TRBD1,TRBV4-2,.,TGTGCCAGCAGCCAAGAACAGGGGGCCAAAAACATTCAGTACTTC,CASSQEQGAKNIQYF
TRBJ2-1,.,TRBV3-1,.,TGTGCCAGCAGCCAATTGAAAAGCTCCTACAATGAGCAGTTCTTC,CASSQLKSSYNEQFF
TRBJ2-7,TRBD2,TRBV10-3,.,TGTGCCATAAGTCGTCTAGCGGGCGGCTCCTACGAGCAGTACTTC,CAISRLAGGSYEQYF
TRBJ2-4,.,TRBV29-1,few,TGCAGCGTTGGGGGGGCGGCGGCCAAAAACATTCAGTACTTC,CSVGGAAAKNIQYF
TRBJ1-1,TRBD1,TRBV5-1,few,TGCGCCAGCAGACCAGGACCGGGACAGGGGTTGAGAAACACTGAAGCTTTCTTT,CASRPGPGQGLRNTEAFF
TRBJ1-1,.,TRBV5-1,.,TGCGCCAGCAGCCCAGACCGACGGGCGAACACTGAAGCTTTCTTT,CASSPDRRANTEAFF
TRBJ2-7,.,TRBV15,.,TGTGCCACCAGCAGAACGGGGCGAGAGCAGTACTTC,CATSRTGREQYF
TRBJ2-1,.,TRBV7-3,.,TGTGCCAGCAGCTTAGAACGGGAGTCGTTACAGTTCTTC,CASSLERESLQFF
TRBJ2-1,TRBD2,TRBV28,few,TGTGCCAGCAGTTTATTCCCTCCGGGACTAGCGGGGCAGCAGTTCTTC,CASSLFPPGLAGQQFF
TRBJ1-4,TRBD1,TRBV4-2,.,TGTGCCAGCAGCCAAGATGGGACAGGGGCTAATGAAAAACTGTTTTTT,CASSQDGTGANEKLFF
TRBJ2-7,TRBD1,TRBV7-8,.,TGTGCCAGCAGCTTAGGCGGACAGGGCACCTACGAGCAGTACTTC,CASSLGGQGTYEQYF
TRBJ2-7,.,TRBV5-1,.,TGCGCCAGCAGAATCGAGGGGAACGAGCAGTACTTC,CASRIEGNEQYF
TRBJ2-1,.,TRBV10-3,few,TGTGCCATCAGTGACGAGAGGTCCCGAGGGAAGAGATCATCTGGTGAGCAGTTCTTC,CAISDERSRGKRSSGEQFF
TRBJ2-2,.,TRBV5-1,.,TGCGCCAGCAGCTTGGTTTGGACAGTGAACACCGGGGAGCTGTTTTTT,CASSLVWTVNTGELFF
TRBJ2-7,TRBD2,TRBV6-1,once,TGTGCCAGCATTCCCTTGACTAGCGGGAGGGTCCTTTACGAGCAGTACTTC,CASIPLTSGRVLYEQYF
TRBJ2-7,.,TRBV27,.,TGTGCCAGCAGTTTACGCCAGGGAGGAGTCTACGAGCAGTACTTC,CASSLRQGGVYEQYF
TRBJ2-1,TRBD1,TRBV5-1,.,TGCGCCAGCAGCTTGGTTTCGACAGGGTCACAAGGTAATGAGCAGTTCTTC,CASSLVSTGSQGNEQFF
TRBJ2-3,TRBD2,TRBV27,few,TGTGCCAGCAGTTTCCAGGGACTAGCAACAGATACGCAGTATTTT,CASSFQGLATDTQYF
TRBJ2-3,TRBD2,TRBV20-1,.,TGCAGTGCGGCCAGCGGGAGGGCCACAGATACGCAGTATTTT,CSAASGRATDTQYF
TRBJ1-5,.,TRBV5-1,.,TGCGCCAGCACGCCAGGGAGGCAGCCCCAGCATTTT,CASTPGRQPQHF
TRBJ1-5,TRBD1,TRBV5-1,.,TGCGCCAGCAGCTGGGGGACAGGGGATAGCAATCAGCCCCAGCATTTT,CASSWGTGDSNQPQHF
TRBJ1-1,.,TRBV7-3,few,TGTGCCAGCAGCCGGGCCCTTGGGACTGAAGCTTTCTTT,CASSRALGTEAFF
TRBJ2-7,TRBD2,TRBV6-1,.,TGTGCCAGCAGTGAAGGACTAGCGGGAGTCCTGTTTTACGAGCAGTACTTC,CASSEGLAGVLFYEQYF
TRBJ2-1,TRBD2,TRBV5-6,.,TGTGCCAGCAGCTTCGCGTTAGCGGGATCGGGAGATGAGCAGTTCTTC,CASSFALAGSGDEQFF
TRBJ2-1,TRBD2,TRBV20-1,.,TGCAGTGCTAGAGTCGGGGGGACTAGCGGATACAATGAGCAGTTCTTC,CSARVGGTSGYNEQFF
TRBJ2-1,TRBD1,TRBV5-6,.,TGTGTCGAGGACAGGGGCCCCATATCCTACAATGAGCAGTTCTTC,CVEDRGPISYNEQFF
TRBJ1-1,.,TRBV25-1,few,TGTGCCAGCAGTGAATTTTCGGGGCTGGAAGACACTGAAGCTTTCTTT,CASSEFSGLEDTEAFF
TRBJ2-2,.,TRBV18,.,TGTGCCAGCTCATATCAGGGCTTCGGGGAGCTGTTTTTT,CASSYQGFGELFF
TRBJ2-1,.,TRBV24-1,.,TGTGCCACCAGTGATGACGCGAAAATCGGCAATGAGCAGTTCTTC,CATSDDAKIGNEQFF
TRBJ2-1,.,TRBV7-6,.,TGTGCCAGCAGCTTAAGGGAACGGAGCCGTTACAATGAGCAGTTCTTC,CASSLRERSRYNEQFF
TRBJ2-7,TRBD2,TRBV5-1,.,TGCGCCAGCAGCACGATTAGCGGGAGCTCCTACGAGCAGTACTTC,CASSTISGSSYEQYF
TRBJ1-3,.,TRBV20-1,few,TGCAGTGCTAGAGAGTCAAGCTCTGGAAACACCATATATTTT,CSARESSSGNTIYF
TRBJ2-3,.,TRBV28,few,TGTGCCAGCAGTTTATCGGGTTATGCGCAGTATTTT,CASSLSGYAQYF
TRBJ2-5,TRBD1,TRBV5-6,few,TGTGCCAGCAGCCGAATTACTCCCATGACAGGGGGGGAGACCCAGTACTTC,CASSRITPMTGGETQYF
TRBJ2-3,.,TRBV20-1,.,TGCAGTGCTAGAGATGTCCGGGAAACGCAGTATTTT,CSARDVRETQYF
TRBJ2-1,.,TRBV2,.,TGTGCCAGCGCTGGTCCTACAAGAGAGCAGTTCTTC,CASAGPTREQFF
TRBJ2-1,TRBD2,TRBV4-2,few,TGTGCCAGCAGCCAAGAATCGGGAGGACTCGGCGCGAATGAGCAGTTCTTC,CASSQESGGLGANEQFF
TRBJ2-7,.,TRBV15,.,TGTGCCACCAGCAGAGATGGAGGGGCGAACGGTTCCGAGCAGTACTTC,CATSRDGGANGSEQYF
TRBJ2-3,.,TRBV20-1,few,TGCAGTGCTAGCGGGAGTGCTTCAGATACGCAGTATTTT,CSASGSASDTQYF
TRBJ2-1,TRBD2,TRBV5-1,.,TGCGCCAGCAGCCTTAGGGGAGGGTGGGACTACAATGAGCAGTTCTTC,CASSLRGGWDYNEQFF
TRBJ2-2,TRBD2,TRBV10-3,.,TGTGCCATCGGGACTAGCCACAACACCGGGGAGCTGTTTTTT,CAIGTSHNTGELFF
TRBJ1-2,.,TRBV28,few,TGTGCCAGCAGTTTAAGACAGTTCACTTTTCGGCGCTACACCTTC,CASSLRQFTFRRYTF
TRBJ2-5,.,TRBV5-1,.,TGCGCCAGCAGCTCGACAGCCGCGGAGGAGACCCAGTACTTC,CASSSTAAEETQYF
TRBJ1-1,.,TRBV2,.,TGTGCCAGCAGTGAAAGGAGAGGGAAGAACACTGAAGCTTTCTTT,CASSERRGKNTEAFF
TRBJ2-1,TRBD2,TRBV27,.,TGTGCCAGCAGTTCCCAGGCGGGAGGGCCCAGAAGTGGGCAGTTCTTC,CASSSQAGGPRSGQFF
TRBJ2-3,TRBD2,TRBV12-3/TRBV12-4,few,TGTGCCAGCAGTTGGGTAGCGGGAGCAGATACGCAGTATTTT,CASSWVAGADTQYF